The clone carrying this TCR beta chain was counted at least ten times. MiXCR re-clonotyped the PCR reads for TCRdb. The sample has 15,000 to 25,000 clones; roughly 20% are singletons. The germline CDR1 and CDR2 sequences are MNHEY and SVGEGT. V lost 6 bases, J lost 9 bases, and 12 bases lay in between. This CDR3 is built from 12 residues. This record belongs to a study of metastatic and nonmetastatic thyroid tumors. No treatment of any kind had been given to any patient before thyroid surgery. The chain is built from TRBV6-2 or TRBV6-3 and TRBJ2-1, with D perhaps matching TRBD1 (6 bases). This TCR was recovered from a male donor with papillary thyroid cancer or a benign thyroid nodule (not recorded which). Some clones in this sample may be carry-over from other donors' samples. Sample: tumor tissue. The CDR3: CASRPIGGEQFF. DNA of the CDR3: TGTGCCAGCAGGCCCATAGGGGGTGAGCAGTTCTTC.